These 24 T cell receptor beta chains came from one sample sequenced in a study of cytomegalovirus exposure and HLA in healthy donors (dated by TCRdb to the late 2010s). Library method: the immunoSEQ multiplex PCR assay. TCRdb took over this immuneACCESS table, retaining in-frame rearrangements with V and J assigned. Such tables are incomplete; in checked studies, under half of the missing clones stem from an unresolved V gene, and the remainder is unexplained. Recorded for this sample are roughly 200,000 clones; approximately 86% of them occurred a single time. The leading ten clones occupy 6.5% to 7.5% of the sample. Material for sequencing was PBMCs. The receptors originated from a man between 25 and 39 years old in good health and CMV-seropositive.

The chain joins TRBV4-1 to TRBJ1-1; TRBD1 matches at 7 bases. With V trimmed by 3 bases and J by 5 bases, 9 bases remained unmatched. Looked up from germline, CDR1 is MGHRA and CDR2 is YSYEKL. This CDR3 spans 15 amino acids. The CDR3, as DNA: TGCGCCAGCAGCCAGAAACAGGGGAGTAGAACTGAAGCTTTCTTT. This translates into CASSQKQGSRTEAFF.

J is TRBJ1-2 and V is TRBV19; tentatively, D is TRBD1 (5 bases). The germline gives CDR1 LNHDA, CDR2 SQIVND (reference sequence). The CDR3 runs 15 residues. V shed 0 bases and J shed 6 bases, with 14 bases lying between them. The chain's CDR3 is CASSIDQWGRNGYTF. For the CDR3, the DNA is TGTGCCAGTAGTATAGATCAATGGGGCCGGAATGGCTACACCTTC.

This clone was seen a few times. This chain links TRBV27 with TRBJ1-2; TRBD1 is a possible D gene (5 bases). V lost 4 bases to trimming and J lost 1 base, with 10 bases between them. CDR3 length equals 14 residues. Germline values: CDR1 MNHEY, CDR2 SMNVEV (reference sequence). In DNA, the CDR3 is TGTGCCAGCAGTTCGGGACGGAATAACTATGGCTACACCTTC. Translation: CASSSGRNNYGYTF.

The chain links TRBV30 to TRBJ2-4; D is unresolved. V gave up 2 bases and J gave up 15 bases, with 14 bases separating them. The CDR3 runs 11 residues. Germline V lookup: CDR1 GTSNPN, CDR2 SVGIG (reference sequence). The CDR3 reads CAWSTTANMYF. The CDR3 nucleotides are TGTGCCTGGAGTACGACCGCTAACATGTACTTC.

The chain couples TRBV5-4 to TRBJ2-7; D gene uncertain. V lost 0 bases and J lost 2, with 9 bases in between. The CDR3 spans 14 residues. Germline CDR1 reads SGHNT; CDR2 reads YYREEE (reference sequence). DNA for the CDR3: TGTGCCAGCAGCTTGGAAGCGATCCCCTACGAGCAGTACTTC. It encodes CASSLEAIPYEQYF. Full variable domain (rest looked up from reference TRBV5-4 and TRBJ2-7): ETGVTQSPTHLIKTRGQQVTLRCSSQSGHNTVSWYQQALGQGPQFIFQYYREEENGRGNFPPRFSGLQFPNYSSELNVNALELDDSALYLCASSLEAIPYEQYFGPGTRLTVT.

This clone came up once. The chain carries TRBV4-1 and TRBJ2-4; possibly TRBD1 for D (5 bases). Germline-derived CDR1 and CDR2 are MGHRA and YSYEKL. This CDR3 has 15 amino acids. V was clipped by 2 bases and J by 11 bases, with 19 bases between them. The chain's CDR3 is CASSQPRTSLTLQYF. DNA for the CDR3: TGCGCCAGCAGCCAACCGAGGACATCCTTAACCCTTCAGTACTTC.

This chain uses TRBV2 with TRBJ2-7, with 10 bases matching TRBD2. The CDR3 is 15 amino acids. Germline values: CDR1 SNHLY, CDR2 FYNNEI. V shed 5 bases and J 3 bases; nucleotides not matched to a gene: 7. The CDR3 loop is CASSTSGETYYEQYF. The CDR3 nucleotides read TGTGCCAGCAGTACTAGCGGGGAAACCTACTACGAGCAGTACTTC.

This sequence joins TRBV4-3 and TRBJ1-6; a weak D match, TRBD1 (5 bases). The CDR3 is made up of 14 amino acids. Trimming removed 0 bases from V and 10 bases from J, with 10 bases in between. Germline lookup yields CDR1 LGHNA and CDR2 YSLEER. CDR3 DNA sequence: TGCGCCAGCAGCCAAGATCGGGGGAGATCACCCCTCCACTTT. The encoded protein is CASSQDRGRSPLHF.

The chain uses TRBV5-4 and TRBJ2-3; 7 bases line up with TRBD2. The trim removed 0 bases at V and 4 bases at J, leaving 5 bases unmatched. The CDR3 extends over 15 amino acids. Germline lookup yields CDR1 SGHNT and CDR2 YYREEE (reference sequence). The CDR3 nucleotides read TGTGCCAGCAGCTTGGGTTCGACTAGCTCAGATACGCAGTATTTT. The encoded protein is CASSLGSTSSDTQYF.

This clone was recorded a few times. The chain employs TRBV11-2 and TRBJ2-5, with TRBD1 matching over 8 bases. With 8 bases clipped from V and 5 bases from J, the junction kept 10 bases outside the gene matches. The germline gives CDR1 SGHAT, CDR2 FQNNGV. The CDR3 has 14 amino acids. The DNA for the CDR3 is TGTGCCAGCCAGAATACAGGGGGTCGGGAGACCCAGTACTTC. Amino acid sequence: CASQNTGGRETQYF.

This chain connects TRBV7-6 to TRBJ2-5; no reliable D call. Looked up from germline, CDR1 is SGHVS and CDR2 is FNYEAQ. The CDR3 covers 12 residues. The V gene lost 3 bases and the J gene lost 5 bases, with 7 bases spanning the gap. CDR3 region: CASSFDWETQYF. The CDR3 coding sequence is TGTGCCAGCAGCTTCGATTGGGAGACCCAGTACTTC.

This clone showed up just a few times. The chain employs TRBV9 and TRBJ2-2; no clear D gene. This CDR3 is 15 amino acids long. From germline, CDR1 is SGDLS and CDR2 YYNGEE. V gave up 0 bases and J gave up 4 bases, with 10 bases separating them. CDR3 in DNA: TGTGCCAGCAGCGTAGGACCCACCGTCACCGGGGAGCTGTTTTTT. Protein product: CASSVGPTVTGELFF.

The chain couples TRBV4-2 to TRBJ2-7; D possibly corresponds to TRBD2 (5 bases). The germline V gene encodes CDR1 LGHNA and CDR2 YNFKEQ. The V end lost 6 bases, the J end lost 2 bases, and 20 bases lay between the germline ends. The CDR3 runs 16 residues. As DNA, the CDR3 is TGTGCCAGCAGTTCCATCGCGGGTCGTGGGGCCTACGAGCAGTACTTC. The encoded protein is CASSSIAGRGAYEQYF.

This clone was observed a handful of times. The chain links TRBV30 to TRBJ1-1, with TRBD1 matching 11 bases. This CDR3 spans 14 amino acids. Germline CDR1 reads GTSNPN; CDR2 reads SVGIG (reference sequence). Trimming took 5 bases from V and 0 from J; bases not matched to a gene: 2. The CDR3 DNA is TGTGCCTGGGGGACAGGGGGAATGAACACTGAAGCTTTCTTT. This sequence encodes CAWGTGGMNTEAFF.

There are many counts of this clone. The rearrangement uses TRBV7-3 and TRBJ2-1; perhaps D is TRBD1 or TRBD2 (5 bases each). The CDR3 sequence is 14 residues long. V was cut by 4 bases and J by 7 bases, with 14 bases left in between. Germline V CDR1 and CDR2: SGHTA, FQGTGA. CDR3 bases: TGTGCCAGCAGCTCGGTGGCAGGGAGTAATGAGCAGTTCTTC. It specifies CASSSVAGSNEQFF.

With respect to this clone: The sample holds other DNA sequences that translate to the same CDR3. The CDR3 sequence: CASSLSGYEQYF. For the CDR3, the DNA is TGTGCCAGCAGCTTGTCGGGGTACGAGCAGTACTTC. V is TRBV5-6 and J is TRBJ2-7, with D maybe TRBD2 (5 bases). Trimming left V 1 base short and J 4 bases short, with 6 bases between. Germline-derived CDR1 and CDR2 are SGHDT and YYEEEE. There are 12 residues in the CDR3.

The rearrangement uses TRBV2 and TRBJ2-3, with 10 bases fitting TRBD1. The CDR3 consists of 14 residues. CDR1 is SNHLY, CDR2 FYNNEI, per germline. The V and J ends lost 6 bases and 8 bases, in that order; junction bases with no gene match: 8. This chain's CDR3 is CASRDRGFLVTQYF. The CDR3 nucleotides are TGTGCCAGCAGGGACAGGGGGTTTCTCGTTACGCAGTATTTT.

V usage is TRBV30 and J usage is TRBJ1-4; 10 positions match TRBD1. Germline V lookup: CDR1 GTSNPN, CDR2 SVGIG (reference sequence). Trimming took 1 base from V and 5 from J; bases not matched to a gene: 4. The CDR3 is made up of 15 amino acids. CDR3 bases: TGTGCCTGGAGTGGGACAGGGGGTGGAAATGAAAAACTGTTTTTT. Translation gives CAWSGTGGGNEKLFF.

This clone has ten or more counts. CDR3 nucleotide sequence: TGTGCCAGCAGTGAAGAGGGGGGCGGGGCCAACGTCCTGACTTTC. Encoded protein: CASSEEGGGANVLTF. The chain carries TRBV6-1 and TRBJ2-6, with D perhaps matching TRBD1 or TRBD2 (6 bases each). The CDR3 length is 15 residues. V gave up 1 base and J gave up 4 bases, with 8 bases separating them. CDR1 is MNHNS and CDR2 is SASEGT in the germline V gene.

The chain couples TRBV7-2 to TRBJ2-5, with 9 bases lining up with TRBD2. The CDR3 is 16 residues long. V lost 1 base, J lost 5 bases, and 8 bases stayed unmatched. In germline, CDR1 is SGHTA, CDR2 FQGNSA. The CDR3 protein is CASSLVAGGPGETQYF. Here the CDR3 DNA reads TGTGCCAGCAGCTTAGTGGCGGGAGGGCCCGGGGAGACCCAGTACTTC.

The chain recombines TRBV6-5 with TRBJ2-1, with 9 bases fitting TRBD2. V dropped 6 bases and J dropped 7; count of bases not matched to a gene: 4. The germline V gene encodes CDR1 MNHEY and CDR2 SVGAGI. The CDR3 contains 13 residues. CDR3 sequence reads: CASRSTSGNEQFF. The CDR3 nucleotides read TGTGCCAGCAGGTCCACTAGCGGGAATGAGCAGTTCTTC.

The rearrangement links TRBV6-6 to TRBJ1-1; D is undetermined. Trimming shortened V by 5 bases and J by 10 bases, and 8 bases separated the two germline ends. Germline V gives CDR1 MNHNY, CDR2 SVGAGI (reference sequence). This CDR3 has 10 residues. Here the CDR3 reads CASSQVTAFF. CDR3 sequence (DNA): TGTGCCAGCAGTCAGGTGACAGCTTTCTTT.

This clone has just one count. The chain uses TRBV27 and TRBJ1-5; a possible D gene is TRBD1 (5 bases). Per the germline V gene, CDR1 is MNHEY and CDR2 is SMNVEV (reference sequence). The length of the CDR3 is 15 residues. Deletions cut 6 bases from V and 7 bases from J, with 19 bases between. The CDR3 reads CASRLGRVGGQPQHF. The CDR3 DNA follows: TGTGCCAGCAGACTTGGCCGCGTTGGGGGGCAGCCCCAGCATTTT.

The J gene is TRBJ2-7, the V gene TRBV27; 11 nucleotides line up with TRBD2. J lost 2 bases, V lost 0 bases, and 9 bases had no gene match. The CDR3 loop spans 18 amino acids. Germline V gene lookup returns CDR1 MNHEY and CDR2 SMNVEV (reference sequence). The CDR3 loop is CASSLSRLAGGPTYEQYF. The CDR3, as DNA: TGTGCCAGCAGTTTATCCCGGCTAGCGGGAGGTCCGACCTACGAGCAGTACTTC.